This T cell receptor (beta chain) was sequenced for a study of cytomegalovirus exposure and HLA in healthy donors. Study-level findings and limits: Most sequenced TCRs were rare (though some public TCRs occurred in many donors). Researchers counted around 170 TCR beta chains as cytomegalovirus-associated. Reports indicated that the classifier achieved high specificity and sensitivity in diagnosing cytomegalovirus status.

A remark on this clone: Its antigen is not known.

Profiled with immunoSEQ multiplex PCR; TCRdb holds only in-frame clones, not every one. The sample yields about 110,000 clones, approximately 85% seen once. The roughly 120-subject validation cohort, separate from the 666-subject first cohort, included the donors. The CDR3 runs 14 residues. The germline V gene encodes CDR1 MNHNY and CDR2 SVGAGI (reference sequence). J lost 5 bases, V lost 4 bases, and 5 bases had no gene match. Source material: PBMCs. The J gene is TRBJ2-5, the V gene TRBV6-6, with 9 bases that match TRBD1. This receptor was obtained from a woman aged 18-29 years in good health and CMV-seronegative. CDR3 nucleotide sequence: TGTGCCAGCAGTTTCACAGGGGGCGGGGAGACCCAGTACTTC. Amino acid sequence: CASSFTGGGETQYF.